This TCR beta chain emerged from a study of blood T cell repertoires in COVID-19. At the level of the study: Material from acute and convalescent COVID-19 was sourced from the United States, Italy and Spain. In each case, the material was cDNA or gDNA derived from T cells, B-cell-depleted T cells, or PBMCs.

Trimming took 4 bases from V and 1 from J, leaving 12 bases between them. The CDR3 has 15 residues. Germline lookup yields CDR1 LGHDT and CDR2 YNNKEL (reference sequence). In the original processing: Amplification of reference gene primers was used by the study to estimate nucleated cell counts. TCRdb keeps only in-frame clones here, not all; method: immunoSEQ multiplex PCR. Clone size and the V and J calls come from that table; the DNA yielded D and trimming. The table lists approximately 260,000 clones, 80% to 90% of them singletons. Patients at the Seattle site were enrolled during active infection and followed longitudinally.

The rearrangement joins TRBV3-1 (or the pseudogene TRBV3-2) to TRBJ2-3, with D maybe TRBD2 (6 bases). The clonotype comes from a woman aged 70 to 79 with COVID-19, enrolled during active disease. Sequencing was done on a sample of peripheral blood. CDR3 coding DNA: TGTGCCAGCAGCCCGGGAGTGGCGGGCACAGATACGCAGTATTTT. Amino acid sequence: CASSPGVAGTDTQYF.